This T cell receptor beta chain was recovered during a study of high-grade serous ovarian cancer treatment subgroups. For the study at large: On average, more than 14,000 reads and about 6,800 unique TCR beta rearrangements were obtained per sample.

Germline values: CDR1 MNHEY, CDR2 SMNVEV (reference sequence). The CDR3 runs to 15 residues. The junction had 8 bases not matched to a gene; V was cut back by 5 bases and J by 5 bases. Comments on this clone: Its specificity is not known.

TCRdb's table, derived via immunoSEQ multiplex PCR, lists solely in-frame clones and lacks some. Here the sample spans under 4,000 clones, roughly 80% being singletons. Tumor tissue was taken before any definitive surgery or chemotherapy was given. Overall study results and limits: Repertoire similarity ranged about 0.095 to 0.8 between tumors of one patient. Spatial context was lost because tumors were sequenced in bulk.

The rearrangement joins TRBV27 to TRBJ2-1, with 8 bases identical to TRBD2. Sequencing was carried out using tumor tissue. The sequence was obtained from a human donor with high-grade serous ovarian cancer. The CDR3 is CASSPSLAGHNEQFF. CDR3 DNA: TGTGCCAGCAGTCCTAGTCTAGCGGGTCACAATGAGCAGTTCTTC.